These 12 T cell receptor beta chains were all obtained from the same sample, sequenced in a study of blood T cell repertoires in COVID-19. The data were produced by immunoSEQ multiplex PCR, yet TCRdb's version contains in-frame clones alone and is incomplete. The table records 150,000 to 200,000 clones, around four fifths of them present only once. Sequenced material: PBMCs or T cells enriched from blood (not recorded which). Every receptor here comes from a man in his forties who had recovered from COVID-19.

This clone has just one count. V is TRBV4-1 and J is TRBJ1-1, with D tentatively TRBD1 (5 bases). The CDR3 covers 15 residues. Germline V lookup: CDR1 MGHRA, CDR2 YSYEKL. V was shortened by 6 bases and J by 4 bases, with 18 bases between the two germline ends. The CDR3 nucleotides are TGCGCCAGCAGTCGTTGGCGGGGGGAAGCCACTGAAGCTTTCTTT. It encodes CASSRWRGEATEAFF.

This chain connects TRBV10-1 to TRBJ2-7; 10 nucleotides match TRBD1. V lost 2 bases, J lost 5 bases, and 6 bases stayed unmatched. The CDR3 totals 15 residues. CDR1 WNHNN and CDR2 SYGVQD come from the germline V gene (reference sequence). This chain's CDR3 is CASSEEDRGIDEQYF. The CDR3 coding sequence is TGCGCCAGCAGTGAGGAGGACAGGGGGATCGACGAGCAGTACTTC.

The V call is TRBV5-1, the J call TRBJ2-5, with TRBD1 as a possible D gene (6 bases). In germline, CDR1 is SGHRS, CDR2 YFSETQ. The length of the CDR3 is 15 residues. V was trimmed by 0 bases and J by 5 bases, leaving 14 bases between them. Written as DNA, the CDR3 is TGCGCCAGCAGCTTGGGAGGGGGAAATATGGAGACCCAGTACTTC. Translating gives CASSLGGGNMETQYF.

V and J are TRBV6-4 and TRBJ1-5; 7 nucleotides align to TRBD1. Germline CDR1 and CDR2: MRHNA and SNTAGT. There are 19 residues in the CDR3. V lost 2 bases, J lost 0 bases, and 13 bases stayed unmatched. The CDR3 spells CASSDLRAQQGNSNQPQHF. The DNA of the CDR3 is TGTGCCAGCAGTGACCTCCGGGCCCAACAGGGGAATAGCAATCAGCCCCAGCATTTT.

The rearrangement joins TRBV10-2 to TRBJ1-5; 9 bases are a match to TRBD1. The CDR3 has 13 residues. V lost 4 bases and J lost 6; bases outside the gene matches: 1. CDR1 is WSHSY and CDR2 is SAAADI in the germline V gene. The CDR3 bases are TGCGCCAGCAGTGGGGACAGGGCTCAGCCCCAGCATTTT. This codes for CASSGDRAQPQHF.

This chain joins TRBV6-2 or TRBV6-3 and TRBJ1-2; TRBD1 aligns across 8 bases. V was pared by 5 bases and J by 5 bases, with 7 bases of the junction left unmatched. Per germline, CDR1 MNHEY and CDR2 SVGEGT. The CDR3 has 14 amino acids. The CDR3 DNA follows: TGTGCCAGCAGTGAGCGGACAGGGCGGTATGGCTACACCTTC. Protein sequence: CASSERTGRYGYTF.

The V call is TRBV4-1, the J call TRBJ1-5, with D perhaps matching TRBD1 (5 bases). Trimming removed 3 bases from V and 0 bases from J, with 12 bases in between. The V gene's germline CDR1 is MGHRA and CDR2 YSYEKL. The CDR3 is made up of 16 amino acids. The CDR3 bases are TGCGCCAGCAGCCAGGCTGGGGCCGGTAGCAATCAGCCCCAGCATTTT. Its translation is CASSQAGAGSNQPQHF.

The chain employs TRBV3-1 (or the pseudogene TRBV3-2) and TRBJ1-3; no clear D gene. This CDR3 has 15 amino acids. Germline V gene data show CDR1 as LGHDT and CDR2 as YNNKEL (reference sequence). The V end lost 3 bases, the J end lost 2 bases, and 11 bases lay between the germline ends. The CDR3 is CASSQGGGTGNTIYF. CDR3 sequence (DNA): TGTGCCAGCAGCCAGGGAGGAGGGACTGGAAACACCATATATTTT.

V and J are TRBV19 and TRBJ2-7; TRBD2 aligns across 11 bases. With V trimmed by 7 bases and J by 2 bases, 10 bases remained unmatched. The CDR3 covers 16 residues. Germline V lookup: CDR1 LNHDA, CDR2 SQIVND (reference sequence). CDR3 coding DNA: TGTGCCAGTAAACCTTCTAGCGGGAGGTCTGCCTACGAGCAGTACTTC. Translating gives CASKPSSGRSAYEQYF.

The chain joins TRBV5-1 to TRBJ1-2, with D possibly matching TRBD1 (6 bases). V was trimmed by 3 bases and J by 7 bases, leaving 10 bases between them. The CDR3 length is 12 residues. Germline CDR1 reads SGHRS; CDR2 reads YFSETQ. CDR3 sequence reads: CASSSGGGGYTF. As DNA, the CDR3 is TGCGCCAGCAGCTCGGGGGGCGGTGGCTACACCTTC.

J is TRBJ2-5 and V is TRBV7-2; 8 positions agree with TRBD1. The germline CDR1 and CDR2 sequences are SGHTA and FQGNSA. Unmatched junction bases numbered 3, after V lost 2 bases and J lost 4 bases. This CDR3 is 14 amino acids long. CDR3: CASSLQGALETQYF. The CDR3 DNA sequence: TGTGCCAGCAGCTTACAGGGGGCTCTAGAGACCCAGTACTTC.

The chain employs TRBV10-3 and TRBJ1-1, with 7 bases aligning to TRBD1. In germline, CDR1 is ENHRY, CDR2 SYGVKD. V was clipped by 4 bases and J by 5 bases; unmatched bases: 7. The CDR3 covers 14 residues. CDR3 coding DNA: TGTGCCATCAGTGGCCGAGACAGGGCGACTGAAGCTTTCTTT. This encodes CAISGRDRATEAFF.